This T cell receptor (beta chain) was recovered during a study of patients and donors after allogeneic stem cell transplantation. This clonotype was detected ten times or more. The V and J ends lost 7 bases and 8 bases, in that order; junction bases with no gene match: 10. The CDR3 sequence is 13 residues long. The germline CDR1 and CDR2 sequences are SQVTM and ANQGSEA. In TCRdb, the RT-PCR reads were re-called with MiXCR into one record per CDR3 protein. Of more than 850,000 distinct CDR3 sequences in the sample, roughly 18% were seen once. This sequence originates from a human donor who was either an allogeneic HSCT recipient or a stem cell or donor lymphocyte infusion donor (not recorded which). It is not recorded whose cells these are; they may come from a transplant donor. V gene TRBV29-1 combines with J gene TRBJ1-4, with 7 bases that match TRBD1. Material for sequencing was blood, either unsorted or a sorted T cell fraction (not recorded which). The CDR3 nucleotides are TGCAGCGGGGCCGGGACAGATCCCGAAAAACTGTTTTTT. Translated, it gives CSGAGTDPEKLFF.